This T cell receptor beta chain emerged from a study of shared clonotypes between healthy human individuals. The table came from immunoSEQ multiplex PCR; TCRdb's copy has only in-frame clones and leaves some out. The repertoire includes over a million clones, roughly 96% of them detected once, and approximately 1.2% sits in the top ten. The CDR3 is made up of 14 amino acids. Per the germline V gene, CDR1 is WNHNN and CDR2 is SYGVQD (reference sequence). The V segment lost 3 bases and the J segment 4 bases; nucleotides outside the gene matches: 5. The chain links TRBV10-1 to TRBJ2-7; 8 nucleotides align to TRBD1. Sequencing used naive CD4+ T cells sorted from blood. Documented subset: CD45RA+ positively selected. The source of this sequence is a man aged 25-45 years in good health. The CDR3 sequence is CASSDGQGPYEQYF. CDR3 bases: TGCGCCAGCAGTGACGGACAGGGTCCATACGAGCAGTACTTC.